This T cell receptor beta chain is drawn from a study of Graves' ophthalmopathy and Graves' hyperthyroidism. Study-level results: In predicting ophthalmopathy progression, the model reached about 71% sensitivity and 72% to 80% specificity. Classification of ophthalmopathy versus stable hyperthyroidism by a 13-signature model yielded around 88% sensitivity and roughly 81% specificity.

The CDR3 is made up of 14 amino acids. Germline loops: CDR1 SGHTA, CDR2 FQGNSA. The ends were cut back, 5 bases at V and 1 base at J, with 11 bases in the middle. Sampling 10 ml of fresh peripheral blood provided the PBMCs. As concerns this clonotype: The antigen remains undetermined.

Using RNA transcripts, the TCR beta CDR3 regions were amplified. Investigators did first-round RT-PCR with HTBI primers, then second-round multiplex PCR. TCRdb re-derived calls from the multiplex PCR reads in MiXCR, one entry per CDR3 protein. The sample shows roughly 410,000 distinct CDR3 sequences, less than 20% of them seen only once. The clonotype was recovered from a woman aged 18-29 years with stable Graves' hyperthyroidism. The sample comprised peripheral blood. This rearrangement joins TRBV7-2 to TRBJ2-5; D possibly corresponds to TRBD2 (6 bases). DNA of the CDR3: TGTGCCAGCAGCAGGAGGGGCGGCCAAGAGACCCAGTACTTC. It codes for CASSRRGGQETQYF.